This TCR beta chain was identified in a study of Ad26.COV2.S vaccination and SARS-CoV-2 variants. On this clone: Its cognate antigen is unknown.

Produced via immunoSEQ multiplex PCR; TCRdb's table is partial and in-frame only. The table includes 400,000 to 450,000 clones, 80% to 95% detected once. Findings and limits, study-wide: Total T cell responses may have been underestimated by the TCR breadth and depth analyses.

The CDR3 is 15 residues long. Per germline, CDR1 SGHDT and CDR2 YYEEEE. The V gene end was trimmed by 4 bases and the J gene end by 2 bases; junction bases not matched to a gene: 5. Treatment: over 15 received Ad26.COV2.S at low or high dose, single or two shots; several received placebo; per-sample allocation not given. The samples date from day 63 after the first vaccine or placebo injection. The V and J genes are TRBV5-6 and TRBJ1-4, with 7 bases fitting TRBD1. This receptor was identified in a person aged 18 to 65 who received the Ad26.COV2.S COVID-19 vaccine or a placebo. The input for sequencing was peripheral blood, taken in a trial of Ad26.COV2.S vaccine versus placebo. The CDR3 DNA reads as TGTGCCAGCAGCAAGCCACAGGGGACTAATGAAAAACTGTTTTTT. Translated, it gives CASSKPQGTNEKLFF.